The 8 T cell receptor beta chains below come from one sample, sequenced in a study of blood T cell repertoires in COVID-19. Data came from immunoSEQ multiplex PCR; TCRdb stores just in-frame clones and leaves some out. The sample has tens of thousands of clones, more than 70% seen once. Sequencing input: peripheral blood. The receptors were sampled from a man aged 50-60 years with active COVID-19.

The genes are TRBV3-1 (or the pseudogene TRBV3-2) and TRBJ2-2, with 11 bases fitting TRBD1. The CDR3 has 17 amino acids. The J segment lost 7 bases and the V segment lost 0 bases, leaving 7 bases of the junction unmatched. Germline lookup yields CDR1 LGHDT and CDR2 YNNKEL (reference sequence). DNA of the CDR3: TGTGCCAGCAGCCAAGATTTCGGACAGGGGGCCGGCGGGGAGCTGTTTTTT. It specifies CASSQDFGQGAGGELFF.

The rearrangement links TRBV6-5 to TRBJ2-7, with 7 bases identical to TRBD2. The germline V gene encodes CDR1 MNHEY and CDR2 SVGAGI. This CDR3 has 16 amino acids. Trimming took 0 bases from V and 3 from J; bases not matched to a gene: 8. This chain's CDR3 is CASSYSDPGEGYEQYF. The CDR3 bases are TGTGCCAGCAGTTACTCGGATCCGGGGGAGGGCTACGAGCAGTACTTC.

The chain links TRBV7-2 to TRBJ2-3; 9 bases fit TRBD1. The germline V gene encodes CDR1 SGHTA and CDR2 FQGNSA. The CDR3 has 16 residues. V lost 0 bases and J lost 0; bases outside the gene matches: 1. CDR3 protein: CASSLATGGSTDTQYF. CDR3 in DNA: TGTGCCAGCAGCTTAGCCACAGGGGGCAGCACAGATACGCAGTATTTT.

V and J are TRBV30 and TRBJ1-2, with D perhaps TRBD1 (5 bases). Trimming left V 0 bases short and J 8 bases short, with 16 bases between. The CDR3 extends over 14 amino acids. The germline CDR1 and CDR2 sequences are GTSNPN and SVGIG (reference sequence). The CDR3, as DNA: TGTGCCTGGAGTGTCCCGAGCAGGGAAGGCGGCTACACCTTC. Protein sequence: CAWSVPSREGGYTF.

J is TRBJ2-3 and V is TRBV5-1; D may be TRBD2 (6 bases). The CDR3 length is 15 residues. Germline V CDR1 and CDR2: SGHRS, YFSETQ. V dropped 0 bases and J dropped 4 bases, with 12 bases sitting between them. The CDR3 loop reads CASSLAEGPADTQYF. CDR3 DNA sequence: TGCGCCAGCAGCTTGGCGGAGGGCCCCGCAGATACGCAGTATTTT.

The genes are TRBV11-2 and TRBJ2-5; 7 positions agree with TRBD1. Per germline, CDR1 SGHAT and CDR2 FQNNGV. CDR3 length equals 16 residues. Trimming took 0 bases from V and 1 from J; bases not matched to a gene: 5. The CDR3 DNA is TGTGCCAGCAGCTTAGACCCGACAGGGACCCAAGAGACCCAGTACTTC. This sequence encodes CASSLDPTGTQETQYF.

This clone was observed once. J is TRBJ1-5 and V is TRBV7-8, with TRBD1 matching 7 bases. Germline V CDR1 and CDR2: SGHVS, FQNEAQ. The length of the CDR3 is 19 residues. V shed 0 bases and J 8 bases; nucleotides not matched to a gene: 19. The CDR3 is CASSLAREQGKGARKPQHF. CDR3 nucleotide sequence: TGTGCCAGCAGCTTAGCGCGGGAACAGGGGAAGGGAGCGAGAAAGCCCCAGCATTTT.

This clone has only a few counts. This rearrangement joins TRBV9 to TRBJ1-3, with D uncertain. The V and J ends lost 5 bases and 2 bases respectively, with 8 bases between them. CDR1 is SGDLS and CDR2 is YYNGEE in the germline V gene. CDR3 length: 13 amino acids. As DNA, the CDR3 is TGTGCCAGCAGAGAGTCCGCTGGAAACACCATATATTTT. Translating gives CASRESAGNTIYF.